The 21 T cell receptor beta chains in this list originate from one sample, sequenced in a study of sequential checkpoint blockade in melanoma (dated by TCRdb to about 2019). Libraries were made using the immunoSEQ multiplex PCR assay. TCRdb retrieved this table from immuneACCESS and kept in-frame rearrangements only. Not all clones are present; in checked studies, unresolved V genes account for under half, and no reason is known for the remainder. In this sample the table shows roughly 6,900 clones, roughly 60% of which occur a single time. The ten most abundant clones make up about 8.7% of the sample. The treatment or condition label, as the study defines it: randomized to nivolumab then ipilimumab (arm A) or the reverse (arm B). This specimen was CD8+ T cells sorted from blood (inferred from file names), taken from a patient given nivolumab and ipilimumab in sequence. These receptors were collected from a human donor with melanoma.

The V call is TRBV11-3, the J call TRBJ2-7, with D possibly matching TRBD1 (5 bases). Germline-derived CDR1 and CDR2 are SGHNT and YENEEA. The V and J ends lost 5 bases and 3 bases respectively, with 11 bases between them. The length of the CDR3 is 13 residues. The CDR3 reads CASSARQIYEQYF. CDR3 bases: TGTGCCAGCAGCGCAAGACAGATCTACGAGCAGTACTTC.

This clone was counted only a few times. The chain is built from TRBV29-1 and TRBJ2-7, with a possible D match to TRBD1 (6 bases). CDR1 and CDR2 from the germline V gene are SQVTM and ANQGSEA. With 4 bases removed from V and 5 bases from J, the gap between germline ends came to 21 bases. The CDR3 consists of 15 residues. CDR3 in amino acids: CSVVGWTEGQDEQYF. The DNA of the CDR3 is TGCAGCGTTGTCGGGTGGACCGAGGGACAAGACGAGCAGTACTTC.

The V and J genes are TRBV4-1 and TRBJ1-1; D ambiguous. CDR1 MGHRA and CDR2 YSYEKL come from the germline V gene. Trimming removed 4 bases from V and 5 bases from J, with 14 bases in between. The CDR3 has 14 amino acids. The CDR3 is CASSPVTGSTEAFF. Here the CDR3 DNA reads TGCGCCAGCAGCCCGGTGACTGGCTCGACTGAAGCTTTCTTT.

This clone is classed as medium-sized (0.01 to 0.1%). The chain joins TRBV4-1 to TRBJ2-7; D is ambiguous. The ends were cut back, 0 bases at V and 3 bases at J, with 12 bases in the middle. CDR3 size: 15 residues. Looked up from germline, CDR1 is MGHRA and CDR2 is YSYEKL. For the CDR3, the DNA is TGCGCCAGCAGCCAAGATGAAGGTAGCTTCTACGAGCAGTACTTC. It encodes CASSQDEGSFYEQYF.

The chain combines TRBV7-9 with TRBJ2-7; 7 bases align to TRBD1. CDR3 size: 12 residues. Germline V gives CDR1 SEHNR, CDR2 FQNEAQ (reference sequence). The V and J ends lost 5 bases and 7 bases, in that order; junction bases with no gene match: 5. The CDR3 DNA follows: TGTGCCAGCAGCCTAGACAGGGTTGAGCAGTACTTC. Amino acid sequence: CASSLDRVEQYF.

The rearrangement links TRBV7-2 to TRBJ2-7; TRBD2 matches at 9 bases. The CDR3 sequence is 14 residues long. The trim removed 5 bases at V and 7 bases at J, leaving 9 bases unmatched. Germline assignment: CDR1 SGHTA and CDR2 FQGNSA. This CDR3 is CASSQVAGAGEQYF. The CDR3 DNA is TGTGCCAGCAGCCAGGTAGCGGGAGCGGGTGAGCAGTACTTC.

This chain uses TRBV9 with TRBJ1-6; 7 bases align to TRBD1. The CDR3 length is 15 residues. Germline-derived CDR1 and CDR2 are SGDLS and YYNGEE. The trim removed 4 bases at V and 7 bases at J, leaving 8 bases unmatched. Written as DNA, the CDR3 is TGTGCCAGCAGCCCGCGGGACAGATTAAATTCACCCCTCCACTTT. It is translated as CASSPRDRLNSPLHF.

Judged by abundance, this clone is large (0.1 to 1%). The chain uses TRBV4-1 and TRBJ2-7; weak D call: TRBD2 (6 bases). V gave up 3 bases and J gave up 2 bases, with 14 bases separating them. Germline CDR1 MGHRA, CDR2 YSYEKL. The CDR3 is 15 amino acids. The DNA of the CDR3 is TGCGCCAGCAGCCAGGGCGGGACTGCTACCTACGAGCAGTACTTC. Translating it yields CASSQGGTATYEQYF.

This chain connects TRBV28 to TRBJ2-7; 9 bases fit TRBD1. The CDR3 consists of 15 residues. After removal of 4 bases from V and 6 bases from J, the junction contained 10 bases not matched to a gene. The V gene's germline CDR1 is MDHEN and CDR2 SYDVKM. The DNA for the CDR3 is TGTGCCAGCAGTTCCCCCCTACAGGGGGCGTTCGAGCAGTACTTC. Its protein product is CASSSPLQGAFEQYF.

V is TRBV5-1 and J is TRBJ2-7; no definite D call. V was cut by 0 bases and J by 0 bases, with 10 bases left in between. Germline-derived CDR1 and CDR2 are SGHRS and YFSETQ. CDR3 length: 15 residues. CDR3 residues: CASSLETTTSYEQYF. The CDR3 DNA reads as TGCGCCAGCAGCTTGGAGACAACCACCTCCTACGAGCAGTACTTC.

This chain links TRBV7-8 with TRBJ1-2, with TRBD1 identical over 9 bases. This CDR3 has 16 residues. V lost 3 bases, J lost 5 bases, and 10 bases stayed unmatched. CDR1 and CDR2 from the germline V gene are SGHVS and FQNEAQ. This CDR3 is CASSLGQGLGRYGYTF. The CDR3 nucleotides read TGTGCCAGCAGCTTGGGACAGGGTCTGGGACGGTATGGCTACACCTTC.

Here the CDR3 DNA reads TGTGCCAGTAGTATGTTTCCGGGGGCTGAAGCTTTCTTT. Translated, it gives CASSMFPGAEAFF. V is TRBV19 and J is TRBJ1-1; perhaps TRBD1 as D (5 bases). V shed 3 bases and J shed 6 bases, with 11 bases lying between them. Looked up from germline, CDR1 is LNHDA and CDR2 is SQIVND (reference sequence). The CDR3 runs 13 residues.

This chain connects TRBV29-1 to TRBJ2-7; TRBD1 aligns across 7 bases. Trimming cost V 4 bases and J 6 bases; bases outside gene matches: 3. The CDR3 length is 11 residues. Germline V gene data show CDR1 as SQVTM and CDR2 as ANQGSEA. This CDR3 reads CSVGQGFEQYF. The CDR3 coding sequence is TGCAGCGTTGGACAGGGATTCGAGCAGTACTTC.

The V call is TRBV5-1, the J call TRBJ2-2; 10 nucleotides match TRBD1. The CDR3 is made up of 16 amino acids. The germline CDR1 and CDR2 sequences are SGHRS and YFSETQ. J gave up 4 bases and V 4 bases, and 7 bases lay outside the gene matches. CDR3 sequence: CASSTAGTGVTGELFF. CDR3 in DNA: TGCGCCAGCAGCACTGCCGGGACAGGGGTCACCGGGGAGCTGTTTTTT.

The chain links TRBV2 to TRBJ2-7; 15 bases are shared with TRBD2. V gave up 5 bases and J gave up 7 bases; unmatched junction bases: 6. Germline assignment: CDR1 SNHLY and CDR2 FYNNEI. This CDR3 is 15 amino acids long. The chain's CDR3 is CASSSRTSGRDEQYF. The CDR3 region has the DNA TGTGCCAGCAGTAGTCGGACTAGCGGGAGGGATGAGCAGTACTTC.

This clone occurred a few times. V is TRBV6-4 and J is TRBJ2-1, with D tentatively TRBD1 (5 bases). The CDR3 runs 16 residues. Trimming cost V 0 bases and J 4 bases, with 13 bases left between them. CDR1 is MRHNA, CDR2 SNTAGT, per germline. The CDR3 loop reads CASSDSIQGGYNEQFF. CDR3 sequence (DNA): TGTGCCAGCAGTGACTCGATTCAGGGTGGATACAATGAGCAGTTCTTC.

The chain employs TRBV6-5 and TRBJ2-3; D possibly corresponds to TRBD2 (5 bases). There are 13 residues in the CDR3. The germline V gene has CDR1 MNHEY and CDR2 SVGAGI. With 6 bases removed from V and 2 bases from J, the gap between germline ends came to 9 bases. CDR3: CASSPGFTDTQYF. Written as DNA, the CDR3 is TGTGCCAGCAGCCCGGGATTCACAGATACGCAGTATTTT.

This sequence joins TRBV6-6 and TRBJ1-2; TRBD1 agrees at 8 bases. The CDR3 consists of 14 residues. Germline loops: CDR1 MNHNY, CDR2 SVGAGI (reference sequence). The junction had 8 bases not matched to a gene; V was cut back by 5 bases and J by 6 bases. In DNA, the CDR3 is TGTGCCAGCAGTGTACAGGGGGGTTCAAATGGCTACACCTTC. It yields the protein CASSVQGGSNGYTF.

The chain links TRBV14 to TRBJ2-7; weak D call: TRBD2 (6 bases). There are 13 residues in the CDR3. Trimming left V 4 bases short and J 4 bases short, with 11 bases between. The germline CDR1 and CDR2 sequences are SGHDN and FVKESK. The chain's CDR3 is CASSLGTQYEQYF. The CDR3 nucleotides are TGTGCCAGCAGCCTCGGGACTCAGTACGAGCAGTACTTC.

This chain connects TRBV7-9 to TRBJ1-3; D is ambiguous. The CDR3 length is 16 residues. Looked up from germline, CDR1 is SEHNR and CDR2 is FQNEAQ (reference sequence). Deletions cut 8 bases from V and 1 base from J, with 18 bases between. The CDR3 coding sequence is TGTGCCAGCCTCCACACCCCCTCCTCGTCTGGAAACACCATATATTTT. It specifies CASLHTPSSSGNTIYF.

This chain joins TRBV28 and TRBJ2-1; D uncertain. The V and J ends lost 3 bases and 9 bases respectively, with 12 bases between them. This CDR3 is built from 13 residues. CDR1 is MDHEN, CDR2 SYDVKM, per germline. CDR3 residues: CASSLGSNSEQFF. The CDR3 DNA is TGTGCCAGCAGTTTGGGCTCCAATAGTGAGCAGTTCTTC. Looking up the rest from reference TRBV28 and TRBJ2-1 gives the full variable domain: DVKVTQSSRYLVKRTGEKVFLECVQDMDHENMFWYRQDPGLGLRLIYFSYDVKMKEKGDIPEGYSVSREKKERFSLILESASTNQTSMYLCASSLGSNSEQFFGPGTRLTVL.